The 16 T cell receptor beta chains below were found in one sample sequenced in a study of control samples from healthy donors and cancer patients. The repertoire was sequenced with immunoSEQ multiplex PCR; TCRdb's copy has only in-frame clones and lacks some. The top ten clones hold 1.7% of a sample with 150,000 to 200,000 clones, just over 85% of them seen once. The sequencing input was blood. All receptors derive from a man aged 18 to 30 in good health.

The chain combines TRBV6-6 with TRBJ1-2, with D tentatively TRBD1 (5 bases). Trimming pared 6 bases from V and 4 bases from J, leaving 15 bases between. The CDR3 consists of 14 residues. Germline lookup yields CDR1 MNHNY and CDR2 SVGAGI (reference sequence). The CDR3, as DNA: TGTGCCAGCAGCGGGGCCGGACTGGTCTATGGCTACACCTTC. Translation gives CASSGAGLVYGYTF.

The CDR3 reads CASSHKETQYF. The CDR3 DNA reads TGTGCCAGCAGCCACAAAGAGACCCAGTACTTC. J is TRBJ2-5 and V is TRBV7-2; D ambiguous. The V end was cut by 5 bases, the J end by 3 bases, with 4 bases between. The length of the CDR3 is 11 residues. Germline V gene sequence: CDR1 SGHTA, CDR2 FQGNSA.

This chain uses TRBV6-5 with TRBJ1-6; TRBD1 is a possible D gene (6 bases). Trimming left V 2 bases short and J 14 bases short, with 13 bases between. The germline V gene encodes CDR1 MNHEY and CDR2 SVGAGI. The CDR3 runs to 13 residues. The CDR3 region is CASSYLQGETLHF. In DNA, the CDR3 is TGTGCCAGCAGTTACCTACAGGGTGAAACCCTCCACTTT.

This clone was found a few times. The chain links TRBV24-1 to TRBJ2-1; 13 bases align to TRBD2. The CDR3 extends over 15 amino acids. The germline V gene has CDR1 KGHDR and CDR2 SFDVKD. The junction had 5 bases not matched to a gene; V was cut back by 4 bases and J by 9 bases. DNA for the CDR3: TGTGCCACCAGTGACCTGGGACTAGCGGGGAGTGAGCAGTTCTTC. It specifies CATSDLGLAGSEQFF.

The V call is TRBV5-1, the J call TRBJ2-7; 9 bases agree with TRBD1. Germline V gene lookup returns CDR1 SGHRS and CDR2 YFSETQ. The CDR3 consists of 16 residues. V gave up 3 bases and J gave up 3 bases; unmatched junction bases: 10. The CDR3 DNA reads TGCGCCAGCAGCTCCAAATCCGGGACAGGGAACTACGAGCAGTACTTC. This encodes CASSSKSGTGNYEQYF.

This clone has just one count. The chain combines TRBV18 with TRBJ2-1; D is uncertain. V lost 6 bases and J 3 bases, leaving 6 bases between the germline ends. This CDR3 is 12 amino acids long. Germline V lookup: CDR1 KGHSH, CDR2 LQKENI. The CDR3 sequence is CASSPDYNEQFF. CDR3 DNA sequence: TGTGCCAGCTCCCCCGACTACAATGAGCAGTTCTTC.

The chain joins TRBV18 to TRBJ2-4, with D maybe TRBD1 (6 bases). Germline V gene sequence: CDR1 KGHSH, CDR2 LQKENI. The germline V and J ends were trimmed by 2 bases and 0 bases, with 11 bases remaining between them. CDR3 length: 16 residues. The CDR3, as DNA: TGTGCCAGCTCACCAGATTCAGGGGTAGCCAAAAACATTCAGTACTTC. This gives the protein CASSPDSGVAKNIQYF.

In its sample, this clone was seen a few times. The gene calls are TRBV7-9 and TRBJ1-5, with unresolved D. The CDR3 is 14 residues long. Trimming pared 7 bases from V and 5 bases from J, leaving 15 bases between. CDR1 is SEHNR, CDR2 FQNEAQ, per germline (reference sequence). The CDR3 DNA sequence: TGTGCCAGCACCTCCGGGAGCAGTGATCAGCCCCAGCATTTT. It is translated as CASTSGSSDQPQHF.

The V and J genes are TRBV5-1 and TRBJ2-1; the match to TRBD2 covers 7 bases. Trimming removed 2 bases from V and 3 bases from J; junction bases left unmatched: 11. The CDR3 extends over 17 amino acids. Germline V gene sequence: CDR1 SGHRS, CDR2 YFSETQ. CDR3 nucleotides: TGCGCCAGCAGCTTCCCCGGGACTATCGCCCTCTACAATGAGCAGTTCTTC. The encoded protein is CASSFPGTIALYNEQFF.

This clone showed up just a few times. V and J are TRBV5-1 and TRBJ2-2; 9 bases agree with TRBD1. The V segment lost 0 bases and the J segment 7 bases; nucleotides outside the gene matches: 4. This CDR3 region has 15 residues. The germline gives CDR1 SGHRS, CDR2 YFSETQ. CDR3 DNA sequence: TGCGCCAGCAGCTTGGACAGGGGGCGAGACGGGGAGCTGTTTTTT. Translation gives CASSLDRGRDGELFF.

There are a few counts of this clone. This chain connects TRBV7-9 to TRBJ2-1; D may be TRBD1 (6 bases). The CDR3 contains 12 residues. Germline V lookup: CDR1 SEHNR, CDR2 FQNEAQ (reference sequence). Trimming removed 6 bases from V and 7 bases from J, with 10 bases in between. The CDR3 DNA follows: TGTGCCAGCAGTTCCACAGGGAATGAGCAGTTCTTC. Translating gives CASSSTGNEQFF.

The V and J genes are TRBV5-1 and TRBJ2-7; TRBD1 is a possible D gene (5 bases). V was clipped by 1 base and J by 0 bases, with 8 bases between them. The V gene's germline CDR1 is SGHRS and CDR2 YFSETQ. CDR3 length: 14 residues. The CDR3 reads CASSLQGSSYEQYF. CDR3 nucleotide sequence: TGCGCCAGCAGCTTGCAGGGAAGCTCCTACGAGCAGTACTTC.

The chain links TRBV5-4 to TRBJ1-3; D uncertain. In germline, CDR1 is SGHNT, CDR2 YYREEE (reference sequence). V lost 2 bases, J lost 1 base, and 13 bases lay in between. This CDR3 is 16 amino acids long. CDR3 residues: CASSFVGGESGNTIYF. DNA for the CDR3: TGTGCCAGCAGCTTTGTGGGCGGCGAATCTGGAAACACCATATATTTT.

The chain is built from TRBV2 and TRBJ2-2, with D unresolved. The germline V gene encodes CDR1 SNHLY and CDR2 FYNNEI. The CDR3 contains 12 residues. The V end lost 4 bases, the J end lost 6 bases, and 6 bases lay between the germline ends. Written as DNA, the CDR3 is TGTGCCAGCAGTGTTGAACCCGGGGAGCTGTTTTTT. It translates to CASSVEPGELFF. Full variable domain (rest looked up from reference TRBV2 and TRBJ2-2): EPEVTQTPSHQVTQMGQEVILRCVPISNHLYFYWYRQILGQKVEFLVSFYNNEISEKSEIFDDQFSVERPDGSNFTLKIRSTKLEDSAMYFCASSVEPGELFFGEGSRLTVL.

The chain is built from TRBV4-1 and TRBJ2-1, with TRBD2 matching 13 bases. Germline CDR1 is MGHRA and CDR2 is YSYEKL. V lost 4 bases and J lost 8; bases outside the gene matches: 11. The CDR3 is 17 amino acids. The CDR3 reads CASSPWVTSGGADEQFF. The CDR3 nucleotides are TGCGCCAGCAGCCCCTGGGTAACTAGCGGGGGGGCAGATGAGCAGTTCTTC.

In this sample, this clone turned up a few times. The chain carries TRBV16 and TRBJ1-6; 9 bases map to TRBD1. The V gene's germline CDR1 is KGHSY and CDR2 FQNENV. The CDR3 has 16 amino acids. V shed 1 base and J 7 bases; nucleotides not matched to a gene: 5. CDR3 sequence: CASSQYMGTGNSPLHF. The CDR3 nucleotides read TGTGCCAGCAGCCAATATATGGGGACAGGGAATTCACCCCTCCACTTT.